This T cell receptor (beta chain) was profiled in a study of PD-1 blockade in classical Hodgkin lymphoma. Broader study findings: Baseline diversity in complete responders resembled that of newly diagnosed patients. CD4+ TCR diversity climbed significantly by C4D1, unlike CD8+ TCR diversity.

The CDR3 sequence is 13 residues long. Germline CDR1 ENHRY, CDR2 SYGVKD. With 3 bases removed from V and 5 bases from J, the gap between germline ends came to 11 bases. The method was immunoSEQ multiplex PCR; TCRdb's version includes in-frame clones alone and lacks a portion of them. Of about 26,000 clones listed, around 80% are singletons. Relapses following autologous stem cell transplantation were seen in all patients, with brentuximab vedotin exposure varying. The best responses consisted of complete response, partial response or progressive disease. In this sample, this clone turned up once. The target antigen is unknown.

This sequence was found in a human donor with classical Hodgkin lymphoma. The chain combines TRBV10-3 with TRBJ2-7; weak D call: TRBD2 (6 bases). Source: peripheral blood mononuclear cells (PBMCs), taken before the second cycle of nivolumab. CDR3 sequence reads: CAISETGLHEQYF. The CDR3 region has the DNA TGTGCCATCAGTGAAACGGGACTGCACGAGCAGTACTTC.